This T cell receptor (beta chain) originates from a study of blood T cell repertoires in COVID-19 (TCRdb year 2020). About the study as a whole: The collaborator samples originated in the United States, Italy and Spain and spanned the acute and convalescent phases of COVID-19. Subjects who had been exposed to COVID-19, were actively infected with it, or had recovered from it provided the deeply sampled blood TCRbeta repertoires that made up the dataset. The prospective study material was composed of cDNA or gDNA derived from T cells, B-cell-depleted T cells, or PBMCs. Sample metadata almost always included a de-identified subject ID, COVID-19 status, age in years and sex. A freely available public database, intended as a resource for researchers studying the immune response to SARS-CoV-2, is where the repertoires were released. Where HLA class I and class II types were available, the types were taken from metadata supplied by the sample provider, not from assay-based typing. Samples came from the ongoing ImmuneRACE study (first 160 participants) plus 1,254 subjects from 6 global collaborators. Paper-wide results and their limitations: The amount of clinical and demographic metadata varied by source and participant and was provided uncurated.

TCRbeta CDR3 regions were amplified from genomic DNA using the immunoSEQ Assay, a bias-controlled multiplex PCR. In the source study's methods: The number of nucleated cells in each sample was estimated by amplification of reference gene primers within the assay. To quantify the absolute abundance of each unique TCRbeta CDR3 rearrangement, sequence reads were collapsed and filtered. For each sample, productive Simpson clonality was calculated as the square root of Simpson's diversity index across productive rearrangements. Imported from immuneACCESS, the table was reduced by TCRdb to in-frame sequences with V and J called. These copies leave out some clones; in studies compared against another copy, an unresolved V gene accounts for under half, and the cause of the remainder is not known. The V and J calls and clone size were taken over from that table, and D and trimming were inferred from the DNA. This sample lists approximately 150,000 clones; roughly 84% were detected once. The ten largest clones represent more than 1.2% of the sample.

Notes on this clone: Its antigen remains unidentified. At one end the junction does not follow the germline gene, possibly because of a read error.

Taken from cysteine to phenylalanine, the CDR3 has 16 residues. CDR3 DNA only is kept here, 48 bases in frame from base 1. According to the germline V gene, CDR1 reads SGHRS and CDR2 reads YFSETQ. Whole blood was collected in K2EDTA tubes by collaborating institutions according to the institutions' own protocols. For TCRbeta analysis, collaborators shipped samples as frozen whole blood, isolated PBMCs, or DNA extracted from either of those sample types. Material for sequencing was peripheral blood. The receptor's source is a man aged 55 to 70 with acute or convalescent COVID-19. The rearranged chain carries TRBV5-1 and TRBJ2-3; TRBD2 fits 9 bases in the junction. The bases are TGCGCCAGCAGTTTGGGACTAGCCAAAAGCACAGATACGCAGTATTTT. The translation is CASSLGLAKSTDTQYF.